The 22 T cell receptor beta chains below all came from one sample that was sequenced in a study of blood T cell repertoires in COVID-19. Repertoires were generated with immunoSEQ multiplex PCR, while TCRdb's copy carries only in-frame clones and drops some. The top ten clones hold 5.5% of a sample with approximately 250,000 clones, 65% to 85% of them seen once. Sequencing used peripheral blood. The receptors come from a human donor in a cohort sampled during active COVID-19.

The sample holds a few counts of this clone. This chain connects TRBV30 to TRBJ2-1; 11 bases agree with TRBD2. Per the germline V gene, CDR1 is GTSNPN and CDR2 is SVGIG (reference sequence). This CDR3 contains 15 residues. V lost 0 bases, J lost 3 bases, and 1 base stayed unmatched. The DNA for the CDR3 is TGTGCCTGGAGTGTACTAGCGGGGGACTACAATGAGCAGTTCTTC. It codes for CAWSVLAGDYNEQFF. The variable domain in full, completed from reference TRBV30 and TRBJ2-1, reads SQTIHQWPATLVQPVGSPLSLECTVEGTSNPNLYWYRQAAGRGLQLLFYSVGIGQISSEVPQNLSASRPQDRQFILSSKKLLLSDSGFYLCAWSVLAGDYNEQFFGPGTRLTVL.

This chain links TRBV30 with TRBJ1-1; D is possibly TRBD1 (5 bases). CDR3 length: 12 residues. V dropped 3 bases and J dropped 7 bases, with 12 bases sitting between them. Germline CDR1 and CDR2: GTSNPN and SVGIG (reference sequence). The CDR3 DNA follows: TGTGCCTGGAGAGGGTTCGGGGGTGAAGCTTTCTTT. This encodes CAWRGFGGEAFF.

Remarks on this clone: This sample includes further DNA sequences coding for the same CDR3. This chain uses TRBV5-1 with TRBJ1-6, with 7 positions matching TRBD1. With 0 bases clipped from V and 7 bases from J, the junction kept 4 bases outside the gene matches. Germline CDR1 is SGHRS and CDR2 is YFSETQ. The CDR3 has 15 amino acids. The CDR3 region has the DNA TGCGCCAGCAGCTTGGACAGGGGAGGAAATTCACCCCTCCACTTT. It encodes CASSLDRGGNSPLHF.

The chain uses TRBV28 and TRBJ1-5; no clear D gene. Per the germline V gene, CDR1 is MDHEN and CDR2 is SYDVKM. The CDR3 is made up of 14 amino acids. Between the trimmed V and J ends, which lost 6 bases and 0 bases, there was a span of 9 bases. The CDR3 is CASSYRYSNQPQHF. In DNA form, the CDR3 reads TGTGCCAGCAGCTACAGATATAGCAATCAGCCCCAGCATTTT.

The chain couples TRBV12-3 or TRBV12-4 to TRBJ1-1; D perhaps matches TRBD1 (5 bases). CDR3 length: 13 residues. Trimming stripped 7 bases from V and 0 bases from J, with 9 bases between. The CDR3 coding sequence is TGTGCCAGCACCCCGACAGTGAACACTGAAGCTTTCTTT. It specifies CASTPTVNTEAFF.

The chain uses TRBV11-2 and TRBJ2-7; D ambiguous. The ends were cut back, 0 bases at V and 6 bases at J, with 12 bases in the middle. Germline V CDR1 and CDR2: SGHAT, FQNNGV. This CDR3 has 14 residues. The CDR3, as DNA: TGTGCCAGCAGCTTAGATCTATATAGTTCCGAGCAGTACTTC. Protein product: CASSLDLYSSEQYF.

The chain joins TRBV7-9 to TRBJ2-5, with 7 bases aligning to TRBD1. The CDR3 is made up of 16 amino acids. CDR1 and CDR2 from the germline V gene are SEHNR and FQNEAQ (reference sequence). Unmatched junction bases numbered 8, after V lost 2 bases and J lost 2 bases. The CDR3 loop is CASSLTTGQEQETQYF. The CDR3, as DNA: TGTGCCAGCAGCTTAACGACAGGGCAAGAACAAGAGACCCAGTACTTC.

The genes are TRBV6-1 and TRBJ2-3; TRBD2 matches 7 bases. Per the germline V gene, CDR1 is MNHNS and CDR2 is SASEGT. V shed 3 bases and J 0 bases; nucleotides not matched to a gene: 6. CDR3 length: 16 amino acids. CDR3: CASSESGGRSTDTQYF. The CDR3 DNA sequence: TGTGCCAGCAGTGAGTCCGGCGGGAGAAGCACAGATACGCAGTATTTT.

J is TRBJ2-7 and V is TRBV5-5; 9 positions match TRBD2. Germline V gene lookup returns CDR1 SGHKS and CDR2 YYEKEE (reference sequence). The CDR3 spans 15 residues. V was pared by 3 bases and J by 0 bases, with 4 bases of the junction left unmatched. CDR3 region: CASSSGLAASYEQYF. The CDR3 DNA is TGTGCCAGCAGCTCGGGACTAGCCGCCTCCTACGAGCAGTACTTC.

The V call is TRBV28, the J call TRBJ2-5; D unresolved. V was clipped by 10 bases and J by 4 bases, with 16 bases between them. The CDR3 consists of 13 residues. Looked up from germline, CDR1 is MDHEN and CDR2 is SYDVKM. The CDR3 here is CATSPGTGETQYF. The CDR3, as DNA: TGTGCCACCTCCCCTGGTACGGGAGAGACCCAGTACTTC.

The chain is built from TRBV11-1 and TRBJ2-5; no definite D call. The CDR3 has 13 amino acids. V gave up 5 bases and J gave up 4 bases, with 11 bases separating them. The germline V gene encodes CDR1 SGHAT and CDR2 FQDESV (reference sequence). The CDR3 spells CASSPRGSETQYF. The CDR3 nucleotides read TGTGCCAGCAGCCCCCGAGGTTCAGAGACCCAGTACTTC.

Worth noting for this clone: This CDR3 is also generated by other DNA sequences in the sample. The CDR3 region is CASSFSDRDEQYF. CDR3 sequence (DNA): TGTGCCAGCAGTTTTTCCGACAGGGACGAGCAGTACTTC. The chain couples TRBV6-5 to TRBJ2-7; 7 bases fit TRBD1. Looked up from germline, CDR1 is MNHEY and CDR2 is SVGAGI. This CDR3 spans 13 amino acids. V trimming: 4 bases; J trimming: 5 bases; junction bases outside the gene matches: 5.

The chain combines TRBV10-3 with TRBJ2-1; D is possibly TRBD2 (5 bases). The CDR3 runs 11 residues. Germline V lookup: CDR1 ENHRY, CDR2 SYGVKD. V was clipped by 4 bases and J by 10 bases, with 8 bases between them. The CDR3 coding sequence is TGTGCCATCAGTGCTGGAGGCGAGCAGTTCTTC. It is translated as CAISAGGEQFF.

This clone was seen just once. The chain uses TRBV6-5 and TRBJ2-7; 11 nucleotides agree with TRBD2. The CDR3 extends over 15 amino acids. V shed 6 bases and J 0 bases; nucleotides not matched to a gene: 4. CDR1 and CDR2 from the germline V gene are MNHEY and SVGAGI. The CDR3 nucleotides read TGTGCCAGCAGCCCAACTAGCGGGAGCTCCTACGAGCAGTACTTC. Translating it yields CASSPTSGSSYEQYF.

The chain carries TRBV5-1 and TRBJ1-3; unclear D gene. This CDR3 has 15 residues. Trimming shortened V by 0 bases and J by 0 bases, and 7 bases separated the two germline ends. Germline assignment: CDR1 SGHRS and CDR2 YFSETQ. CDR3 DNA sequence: TGCGCCAGCAGCTTGGACCTACGCTCTGGAAACACCATATATTTT. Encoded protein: CASSLDLRSGNTIYF.

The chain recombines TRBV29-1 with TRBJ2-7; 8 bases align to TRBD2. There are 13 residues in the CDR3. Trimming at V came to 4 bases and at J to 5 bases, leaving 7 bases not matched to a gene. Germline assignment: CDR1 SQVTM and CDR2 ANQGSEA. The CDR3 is CSVVSAGVHEQYF. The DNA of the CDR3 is TGCAGCGTTGTCTCAGCGGGAGTCCACGAGCAGTACTTC.

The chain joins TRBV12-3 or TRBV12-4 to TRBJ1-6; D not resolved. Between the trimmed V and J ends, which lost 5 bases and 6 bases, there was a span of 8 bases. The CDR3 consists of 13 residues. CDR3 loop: CASSRVLNSPLHF. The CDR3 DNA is TGTGCCAGCAGTCGGGTCCTTAATTCACCCCTCCACTTT.

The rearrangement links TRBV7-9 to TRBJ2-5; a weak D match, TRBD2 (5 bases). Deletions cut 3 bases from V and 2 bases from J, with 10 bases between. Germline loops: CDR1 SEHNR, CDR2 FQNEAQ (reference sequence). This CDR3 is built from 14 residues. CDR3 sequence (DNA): TGTGCCAGCAGCTTTGAGGGATTACAAGAGACCCAGTACTTC. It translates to CASSFEGLQETQYF. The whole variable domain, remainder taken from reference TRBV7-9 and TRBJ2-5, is DTGVSQNPRHKITKRGQNVTFRCDPISEHNRLYWYRQTLGQGPEFLTYFQNEAQLEKSRLLSDRFSAERPKGSFSTLEIQRTEQGDSAMYLCASSFEGLQETQYFGPGTRLLVL.

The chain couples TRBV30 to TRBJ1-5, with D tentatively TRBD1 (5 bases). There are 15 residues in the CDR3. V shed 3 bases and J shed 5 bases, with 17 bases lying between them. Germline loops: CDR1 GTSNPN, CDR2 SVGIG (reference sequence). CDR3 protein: CAWSPGRGGYQPQHF. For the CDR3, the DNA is TGTGCCTGGAGCCCCGGGCGGGGGGGGTATCAGCCCCAGCATTTT. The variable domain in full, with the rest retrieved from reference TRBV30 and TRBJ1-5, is SQTIHQWPATLVQPVGSPLSLECTVEGTSNPNLYWYRQAAGRGLQLLFYSVGIGQISSEVPQNLSASRPQDRQFILSSKKLLLSDSGFYLCAWSPGRGGYQPQHFGDGTRLSIL.

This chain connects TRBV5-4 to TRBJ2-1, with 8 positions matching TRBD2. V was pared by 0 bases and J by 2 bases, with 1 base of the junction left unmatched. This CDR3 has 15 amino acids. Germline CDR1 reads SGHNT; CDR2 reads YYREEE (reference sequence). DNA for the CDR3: TGTGCCAGCAGCTTGGGTAGCGGGACCTACAATGAGCAGTTCTTC. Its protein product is CASSLGSGTYNEQFF.

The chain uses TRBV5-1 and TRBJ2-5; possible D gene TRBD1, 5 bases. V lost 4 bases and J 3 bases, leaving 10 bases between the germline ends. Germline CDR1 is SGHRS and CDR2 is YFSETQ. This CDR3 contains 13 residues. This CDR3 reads CASSAGSEETQYF. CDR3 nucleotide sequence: TGCGCCAGCAGCGCAGGGTCTGAAGAGACCCAGTACTTC.

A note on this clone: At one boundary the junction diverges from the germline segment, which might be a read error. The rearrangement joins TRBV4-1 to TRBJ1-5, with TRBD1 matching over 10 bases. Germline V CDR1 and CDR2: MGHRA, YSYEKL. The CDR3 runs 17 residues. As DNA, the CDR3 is TGCGCCAGCAGCCAAGATAGGGACAGGGGAAGCAGTCAGCCCCAGCATTTT. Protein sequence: CASSQDRDRGSSQPQHF.